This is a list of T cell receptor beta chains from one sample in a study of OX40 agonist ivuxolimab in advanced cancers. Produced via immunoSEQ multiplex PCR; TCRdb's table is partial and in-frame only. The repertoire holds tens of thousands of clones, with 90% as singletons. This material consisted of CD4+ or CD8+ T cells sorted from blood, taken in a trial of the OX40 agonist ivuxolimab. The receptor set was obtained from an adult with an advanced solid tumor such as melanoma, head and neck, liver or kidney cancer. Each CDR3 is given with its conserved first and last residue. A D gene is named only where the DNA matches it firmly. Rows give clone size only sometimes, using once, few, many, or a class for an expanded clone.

cdr3_aa: CASSPIAGVVTGELFF
cdr3_nt: TGCGCCAGCAGCCCCATAGCGGGAGTGGTCACCGGGGAGCTGTTTTTT
j_call: TRBJ2-2
d_call: TRBD2
clone_size: NA
v_call: TRBV5-1

cdr3_aa: CASSLGIVGSEAFF
cdr3_nt: TGTGCCAGTAGTTTGGGAATAGTGGGATCTGAAGCTTTCTTT
j_call: TRBJ1-1
d_call: NA
clone_size: NA
v_call: TRBV19

cdr3_aa: CASSVGMGETHEQYF
cdr3_nt: TGTGCCAGCAGCGTAGGGATGGGGGAAACCCACGAGCAGTACTTC
j_call: TRBJ2-7
d_call: NA
clone_size: NA
v_call: TRBV9

cdr3_aa: CASSQTGTSQETQYF
cdr3_nt: TGCGCCAGCAGCCAAACCGGGACCTCCCAAGAGACCCAGTACTTC
j_call: TRBJ2-5
d_call: NA
clone_size: NA
v_call: TRBV4-1

cdr3_aa: CASSLTRGAGANVLTF
cdr3_nt: TGTGCCAGCAGCTTAACCCGAGGGGCAGGGGCCAACGTCCTGACTTTC
j_call: TRBJ2-6
d_call: NA
clone_size: NA
v_call: TRBV21-1

cdr3_aa: CSVEGPFRTANTEAFF
cdr3_nt: TGCAGCGTTGAAGGCCCTTTCAGGACAGCGAACACTGAAGCTTTCTTT
j_call: TRBJ1-1
d_call: NA
clone_size: NA
v_call: TRBV29-1

cdr3_aa: CASSRWTGNYGYTF
cdr3_nt: TGTGCCAGCAGCCGATGGACGGGGAACTATGGCTACACCTTC
j_call: TRBJ1-2
d_call: NA
clone_size: NA
v_call: TRBV7-9

cdr3_aa: CASSLGLVPNTGELFF
cdr3_nt: TGTGCCAGCAGCCTAGGACTAGTTCCGAACACCGGGGAGCTGTTTTTT
j_call: TRBJ2-2
d_call: TRBD2
clone_size: NA
v_call: TRBV7-9

cdr3_aa: CASGTGGTGELFF
cdr3_nt: TGTGCCAGCGGGACAGGGGGCACCGGGGAGCTGTTTTTT
j_call: TRBJ2-2
d_call: TRBD1
clone_size: once
v_call: TRBV25-1

cdr3_aa: CASSLRRTLEAFF
cdr3_nt: TGTGCCAGCAGCTTAAGACGGACCCTCGAAGCTTTCTTT
j_call: TRBJ1-1
d_call: NA
clone_size: NA
v_call: TRBV7-2

cdr3_aa: CAIADSGQPQHF
cdr3_nt: TGTGCCATAGCTGATTCGGGTCAGCCCCAGCATTTT
j_call: TRBJ1-5
d_call: NA
clone_size: NA
v_call: TRBV10-3

cdr3_aa: CASSLGTGVTYEQYF
cdr3_nt: TGCGCCAGCAGCTTGGGAACAGGAGTAACCTACGAGCAGTACTTC
j_call: TRBJ2-7
d_call: NA
clone_size: NA
v_call: TRBV5-1

cdr3_aa: CASSRGQLLSYEQYF
cdr3_nt: TGTGCCAGCAGCCGTGGACAATTACTCTCCTACGAGCAGTACTTC
j_call: TRBJ2-7
d_call: NA
clone_size: NA
v_call: TRBV2

cdr3_aa: CASRASGGANTQYF
cdr3_nt: TGCGCCAGCCGGGCTAGCGGGGGAGCAAATACGCAGTATTTT
j_call: TRBJ2-3
d_call: TRBD2
clone_size: NA
v_call: TRBV5-1

cdr3_aa: CASSVVAPASGYTF
cdr3_nt: TGTGCCAGCAGCGTAGTGGCCCCGGCCTCTGGCTACACCTTC
j_call: TRBJ1-2
d_call: NA
clone_size: NA
v_call: TRBV9

cdr3_aa: CASRPDRAESNQPQHF
cdr3_nt: TGTGCCAGCAGGCCCGACAGGGCGGAAAGCAATCAGCCCCAGCATTTT
j_call: TRBJ1-5
d_call: TRBD1
clone_size: NA
v_call: TRBV2

cdr3_aa: CASSLTVQETQYF
cdr3_nt: TGTGCCAGCAGTTTGACAGTCCAAGAGACCCAGTACTTC
j_call: TRBJ2-5
d_call: NA
clone_size: NA
v_call: TRBV28

cdr3_aa: CASSQEGSQGYSPLHF
cdr3_nt: TGTGCCAGCAGCCAAGAAGGATCCCAGGGGTATTCACCCCTCCACTTT
j_call: TRBJ1-6
d_call: NA
clone_size: NA
v_call: TRBV4-2

cdr3_aa: CASSSPLAGGGHEQFF
cdr3_nt: TGTGCCAGCAGCTCCCCCCTAGCGGGAGGAGGACATGAGCAGTTCTTC
j_call: TRBJ2-1
d_call: TRBD2
clone_size: once
v_call: TRBV5-6

cdr3_aa: CAWSAMTGPYEQYF
cdr3_nt: TGTGCCTGGAGCGCTATGACAGGACCCTACGAGCAGTACTTC
j_call: TRBJ2-7
d_call: NA
clone_size: once
v_call: TRBV30

cdr3_aa: CASSPSGGGSPLHF
cdr3_nt: TGTGCCAGCAGCCCCTCGGGGGGAGGTTCACCCCTCCACTTT
j_call: TRBJ1-6
d_call: NA
clone_size: NA
v_call: TRBV6-6

cdr3_aa: CASTSGTYEQYF
cdr3_nt: TGTGCCAGCACGTCGGGAACCTACGAGCAGTACTTC
j_call: TRBJ2-7
d_call: NA
clone_size: NA
v_call: TRBV25-1